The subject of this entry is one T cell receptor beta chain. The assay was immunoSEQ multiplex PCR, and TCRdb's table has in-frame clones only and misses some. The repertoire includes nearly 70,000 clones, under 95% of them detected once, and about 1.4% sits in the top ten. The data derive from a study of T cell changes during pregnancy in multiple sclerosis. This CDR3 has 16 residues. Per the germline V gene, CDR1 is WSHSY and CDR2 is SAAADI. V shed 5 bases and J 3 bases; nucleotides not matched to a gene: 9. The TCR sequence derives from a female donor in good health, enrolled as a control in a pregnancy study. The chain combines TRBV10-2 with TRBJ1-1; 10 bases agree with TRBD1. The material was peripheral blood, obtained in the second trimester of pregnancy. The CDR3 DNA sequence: TGCGCCAGCAGTCCACCGACCGGGACAGGGGACACTGAAGCTTTCTTT. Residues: CASSPPTGTGDTEAFF.